This is a list of T cell receptor beta chains from one sample in a study of beta chain features in type 1 diabetes. Sequenced by immunoSEQ multiplex PCR; TCRdb stores in-frame clones only, minus some. This table holds approximately 340,000 clones, roughly 16% found once. The sequenced sample consisted of naive CD4+ T cells from blood. The source of these receptors is a woman aged 18-30 years in good health. The CDR3 runs from the conserved cysteine through the conserved F or W. The D gene is left open where the match is weak. Clone sizes are given selectively: once, few, many, or a class where the clone is expanded.

TRBV29-1	NA	TRBJ2-1	few	CSVFFIRASSSYNEQFF	TGCAGCGTTTTCTTTATCAGGGCGAGTAGCTCCTACAATGAGCAGTTCTTC
TRBV15	NA	TRBJ2-1	few	CATSRASYNEQFF	TGTGCCACCAGCAGAGCATCCTACAATGAGCAGTTCTTC
TRBV28	NA	TRBJ2-2	few	CASSFGSAGELFF	TGTGCCAGCAGTTTCGGGTCGGCCGGGGAGCTGTTTTTT
TRBV11-1	NA	TRBJ2-6	NA	CASTPTGTGANVLTF	TGTGCCAGCACCCCAACAGGGACTGGGGCCAACGTCCTGACTTTC
TRBV30	NA	TRBJ2-7	NA	CAGRDRRHSYEQYF	TGTGCCGGAAGAGACAGGCGACACTCCTACGAGCAGTACTTC
TRBV5-1	NA	TRBJ1-2	few	CASSLEPGSYGYTF	TGCGCCAGCAGCTTGGAACCGGGAAGCTATGGCTACACCTTC
TRBV7-3	NA	TRBJ1-1	NA	CASSLSTSAEAFF	TGTGCCAGCAGCTTATCAACAAGCGCTGAAGCTTTCTTT
TRBV30	TRBD1	TRBJ2-3	NA	CAWSVQGATDTQYF	TGTGCCTGGAGTGTACAGGGGGCCACAGATACGCAGTATTTT
TRBV19	TRBD1	TRBJ1-3	NA	CATDGQDRSNSGNTIYF	TGTGCCACCGACGGACAGGACAGATCCAACTCTGGAAACACCATATATTTT
TRBV7-8	NA	TRBJ2-3	few	CASSLGGFHTDTQYF	TGTGCCAGCAGCTTAGGAGGCTTCCACACAGATACGCAGTATTTT
TRBV5-4	NA	TRBJ2-1	NA	CASSLPGTTYNEQFF	TGTGCCAGCAGCCTTCCGGGAACGACCTACAATGAGCAGTTCTTC
TRBV2	NA	TRBJ2-5	few	CASRALTGLETQYF	TGTGCCAGCAGGGCCCTTACAGGGTTAGAGACCCAGTACTTC
TRBV29-1	NA	TRBJ2-7	NA	CSVQDQNYEQYF	TGCAGCGTTCAGGATCAGAACTACGAGCAGTACTTC
TRBV30	TRBD1	TRBJ2-7	few	CAWGQGYEQYF	TGTGCCTGGGGACAGGGATACGAGCAGTACTTC
TRBV5-4	NA	TRBJ2-7	NA	CASSSVDTIYEQYF	TGTGCCAGCAGCAGCGTGGACACAATCTACGAGCAGTACTTC
TRBV11-2	NA	TRBJ2-3	NA	CASSLVRGLADTQYF	TGTGCCAGCAGCTTAGTGCGGGGTCTAGCGGATACGCAGTATTTT
TRBV6-6	TRBD1	TRBJ2-7	NA	CASSRRDRAYEQYF	TGTGCCAGCAGTCGCAGGGACAGGGCCTACGAGCAGTACTTC
TRBV20-1	TRBD2	TRBJ2-3	once	CSAPTSGSFYF	TGCAGTGCTCCAACTAGCGGGAGTTTTTATTTT
TRBV30	NA	TRBJ1-4	NA	CAWSSGIDNEKLFF	TGTGCCTGGAGCTCCGGGATCGACAATGAAAAACTGTTTTTT
TRBV18	NA	TRBJ1-4	NA	CASSPPPINEKLFF	TGTGCCAGCTCACCACCACCTATTAATGAAAAACTGTTTTTT
TRBV7-9	TRBD1	TRBJ1-5	NA	CASSPGQGAGNQPQHF	TGTGCCAGCAGCCCGGGACAGGGGGCTGGCAATCAGCCCCAGCATTTT
TRBV5-4	NA	TRBJ1-1	NA	CASSRDRYNTEAFF	TGTGCCAGCAGCAGAGACAGGTATAACACTGAAGCTTTCTTT
TRBV5-1	NA	TRBJ2-1	NA	CASSLTSDSYNEQFF	TGCGCCAGCAGCTTAACCAGCGACTCCTACAATGAGCAGTTCTTC
TRBV30	NA	TRBJ2-7	NA	CAWSLGSYEQYF	TGTGCCTGGAGCCTTGGGAGTTACGAGCAGTACTTC
TRBV5-6	NA	TRBJ1-3	NA	CASSLGAAGNTIYF	TGTGCCAGCAGCTTGGGGGCCGCGGGAAACACCATATATTTT
TRBV9	NA	TRBJ2-5	NA	CASSVGLEAPQETQYF	TGTGCCAGCAGCGTAGGGTTGGAAGCGCCCCAAGAGACCCAGTACTTC
TRBV4-1	NA	TRBJ2-7	NA	CASSQDPQGSYEQYF	TGCGCCAGCAGCCAAGATCCGCAGGGCTCCTACGAGCAGTACTTC
TRBV30	TRBD2	TRBJ2-5	few	CAWSVGVAGRGETQYF	TGTGCCTGGAGTGTCGGGGTAGCGGGACGGGGAGAGACCCAGTACTTC
TRBV28	NA	TRBJ1-2	NA	CASSLGGRYTF	TGTGCCAGCAGCCTGGGAGGGAGGTACACCTTC
TRBV5-1	TRBD1	TRBJ2-3	few	CASSSSTGYADTQYF	TGCGCCAGCAGCTCGTCGACAGGGTATGCAGATACGCAGTATTTT
TRBV5-1	TRBD2	TRBJ2-7	NA	CASSKTSNEQYF	TGCGCCAGCAGCAAGACTAGCAACGAGCAGTACTTC
TRBV15	TRBD2	TRBJ2-1	few	CATSRGDRDYPYNEQFF	TGTGCCACCAGCAGAGGGGACCGGGACTACCCCTACAATGAGCAGTTCTTC
TRBV29-1	TRBD1	TRBJ2-3	few	CSVLGLTGIVRTDTQYF	TGCAGCGTTTTAGGATTGACAGGGATAGTAAGGACAGATACGCAGTATTTT
TRBV10-3	TRBD1	TRBJ2-3	few	CAIKDRGDTQYF	TGTGCCATCAAAGACAGGGGAGATACGCAGTATTTT
TRBV28	NA	TRBJ2-7	NA	CASSLAGYEQYF	TGTGCCAGCAGTTTAGCCGGCTACGAGCAGTACTTC
TRBV6-5	NA	TRBJ2-1	few	CASRDYSNEQFF	TGTGCCAGCAGGGACTATTCAAATGAGCAGTTCTTC
TRBV4-1	TRBD2	TRBJ2-5	NA	CASSQGVASGTETQYF	TGCGCCAGCAGCCAGGGGGTGGCTAGCGGGACGGAGACCCAGTACTTC
TRBV7-2	TRBD1	TRBJ2-3	few	CASSPGQGRDTQYF	TGTGCCAGCAGCCCGGGACAGGGCCGGGATACGCAGTATTTT
TRBV18	NA	TRBJ1-1	NA	CASSPKQGEAFF	TGTGCCAGCTCACCCAAGCAGGGTGAAGCTTTCTTT
TRBV11-1	TRBD1	TRBJ1-2	NA	CASSSRTGSYGYTF	TGTGCCAGCAGCTCCCGGACAGGATCCTATGGCTACACCTTC
TRBV6-1	NA	TRBJ2-7	NA	CASSGGLTGTYEQYF	TGTGCCAGCAGTGGGGGACTTACCGGCACCTACGAGCAGTACTTC
TRBV5-6	NA	TRBJ2-1	NA	CASSLQGGEQFF	TGTGCCAGCAGCTTGCAAGGAGGTGAGCAGTTCTTC
TRBV7-2	TRBD2	TRBJ2-2	NA	CASSLGLAAGELFF	TGTGCCAGCAGCTTAGGACTAGCGGCAGGGGAGCTGTTTTTT
TRBV28	NA	TRBJ1-2	NA	CASSGPKGGSFRYTF	TGTGCCAGCAGTGGGCCTAAAGGGGGATCGTTTCGCTACACCTTC
TRBV30	NA	TRBJ2-1	few	CAWSKRGRNEQFF	TGTGCCTGGAGTAAGAGGGGGAGAAATGAGCAGTTCTTC
TRBV4-3	TRBD2	TRBJ2-7	NA	CASSQDLTGGYYEQYF	TGCGCCAGCAGCCAAGATTTAACGGGAGGGTACTACGAGCAGTACTTC
TRBV23-1	NA	TRBJ1-4	NA	CASSQSPDNEKLFF	TGCGCCAGCAGTCAATCCCCAGATAATGAAAAACTGTTTTTT
TRBV28	TRBD2	TRBJ2-7	NA	CASSSGTSANEQYF	TGTGCCAGCAGTTCCGGGACTAGCGCCAACGAGCAGTACTTC
TRBV5-1	TRBD2	TRBJ2-1	few	CASSLRSGRGHEQFF	TGCGCCAGCAGCTTGAGGAGCGGGAGGGGCCATGAGCAGTTCTTC
TRBV7-9	TRBD2	TRBJ2-1	few	CASSARGSSYNEQFF	TGTGCCAGCAGCGCCCGCGGGAGCTCCTACAATGAGCAGTTCTTC
TRBV18	NA	TRBJ2-3	few	CASSPHPISTDTQYF	TGTGCCAGCTCACCACATCCAATTAGCACAGATACGCAGTATTTT
TRBV7-2	TRBD1	TRBJ2-7	NA	CASSLVAGGTGSYEQYF	TGTGCCAGCAGCTTAGTAGCTGGGGGGACAGGGTCCTACGAGCAGTACTTC
TRBV7-6	NA	TRBJ2-5	once	CASSWGVGETQYF	TGTGCCAGCTCCTGGGGGGTGGGGGAGACCCAGTACTTC
TRBV21-1	NA	TRBJ2-1	NA	CASRAGPGMADEQFF	TGTGCCAGCAGAGCGGGGCCGGGCATGGCGGATGAGCAGTTCTTC
TRBV9	TRBD1	TRBJ2-3	few	CASSGIQGSTDTQYF	TGTGCCAGCAGCGGAATACAGGGGAGCACAGATACGCAGTATTTT